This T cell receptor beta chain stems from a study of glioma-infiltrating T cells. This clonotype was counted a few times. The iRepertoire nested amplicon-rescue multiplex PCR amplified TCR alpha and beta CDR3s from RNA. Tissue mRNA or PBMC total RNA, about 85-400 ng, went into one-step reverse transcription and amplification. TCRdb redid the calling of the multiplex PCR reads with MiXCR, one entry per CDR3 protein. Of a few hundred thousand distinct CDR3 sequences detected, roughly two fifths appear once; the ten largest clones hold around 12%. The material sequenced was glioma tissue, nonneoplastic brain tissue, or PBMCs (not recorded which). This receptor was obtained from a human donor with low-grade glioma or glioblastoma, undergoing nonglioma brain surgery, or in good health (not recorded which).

In DNA, the CDR3 is TGTGCCAGCAGCCAACCCGACAGGGTGAGGTACGAGCAGTACTTC. Translating it yields CASSQPDRVRYEQYF. This rearrangement joins TRBV4-2 to TRBJ2-7; TRBD1 aligns across 7 bases. This CDR3 is 15 amino acids long. V gave up 2 bases and J gave up 4 bases; unmatched junction bases: 8. In germline, CDR1 is LGHNA, CDR2 YNFKEQ.